The T cell receptor (beta chain) described here comes from a study of blood T cell repertoires in COVID-19. V lost 4 bases and J lost 7, with 8 bases in between. The CDR3 totals 13 residues. Germline V lookup: CDR1 LNHDA, CDR2 SQIVND (reference sequence). Sequencing was performed with immunoSEQ multiplex PCR; in TCRdb, only in-frame clones are kept and a portion is missing. Altogether about 280,000 clones are present, 88% being singletons, with the ten largest covering roughly 2%. The sequence derives from a woman aged 55-69 years in a cohort exposed to, infected with or recovered from COVID-19 (not recorded which). V and J are TRBV19 and TRBJ1-6; D possibly corresponds to TRBD1 (5 bases). Input material: PBMCs or T cells enriched from blood (not recorded which). The CDR3 nucleotides are TGTGCCAGTAGTAGACAGCAAAATTCACCCCTCCACTTT. This translates into CASSRQQNSPLHF.